One and the same sample provided the 10 T cell receptor beta chains below, sequenced in a study of cytomegalovirus exposure and HLA in healthy donors. With 60 Vbeta and 13 Jbeta primers, the PCR was carried out. TCRdb's table, derived via immunoSEQ multiplex PCR, lists solely in-frame clones and lacks some. The repertoire holds 220,000 or so clones, with 70% to 80% as singletons. The sequenced sample was PBMCs. The source is a male donor in good health and CMV-seronegative.

This clone has just a few counts. V and J are TRBV6-5 and TRBJ1-2; 9 bases are shared with TRBD1. CDR1 MNHEY and CDR2 SVGAGI come from the germline V gene. After removal of 3 bases from V and 8 bases from J, the junction contained 10 bases not matched to a gene. The CDR3 has 15 amino acids. CDR3 protein: CASSYGQGRVVGYTF. CDR3 DNA sequence: TGTGCCAGCAGTTATGGACAGGGGAGAGTGGTCGGCTACACCTTC.

J is TRBJ2-1 and V is TRBV6-1, with 8 bases fitting TRBD1. CDR3 length equals 15 residues. Germline loops: CDR1 MNHNS, CDR2 SASEGT. V gave up 6 bases and J gave up 6 bases; unmatched junction bases: 10. The CDR3 nucleotides read TGTGCCAGCAGCACAGGGGGAAGTGGGGTCAATGAGCAGTTCTTC. It yields the protein CASSTGGSGVNEQFF.

This chain connects TRBV29-1 to TRBJ2-7; 7 nucleotides agree with TRBD1. Germline CDR1 reads SQVTM; CDR2 reads ANQGSEA. Trimming removed 5 bases from V and 5 bases from J; junction bases left unmatched: 9. The CDR3 sequence is 13 residues long. The CDR3 DNA sequence: TGCAGCGTTTTTGAGAGGGGGCGAAACGAGCAGTACTTC. Translation gives CSVFERGRNEQYF.

This chain uses TRBV2 with TRBJ2-1; TRBD2 matches 10 bases. V dropped 3 bases and J dropped 9; count of bases not matched to a gene: 8. CDR1 and CDR2 (germline): SNHLY, FYNNEI. This CDR3 is 15 amino acids long. The CDR3 protein is CASSEDGTSDAEQFF. The CDR3 DNA is TGTGCCAGCAGTGAGGACGGGACTAGCGACGCTGAGCAGTTCTTC.

This clone was counted a single time. DNA of the CDR3: TGTGCCAGCAGCCGCGGGATCCTCGGTGAGCAGTTCTTC. Translated, it gives CASSRGILGEQFF. The chain carries TRBV13 and TRBJ2-1, with D possibly TRBD2 on 6 matching bases. Per germline, CDR1 PRHDT and CDR2 FYEKMQ (reference sequence). This CDR3 has 13 residues. V gave up 5 bases and J gave up 9 bases, with 14 bases separating them.

The chain is built from TRBV6-6 and TRBJ2-7; no clear D. This CDR3 spans 11 amino acids. The V and J ends lost 5 bases and 7 bases respectively, with 9 bases between them. Germline V gene lookup returns CDR1 MNHNY and CDR2 SVGAGI (reference sequence). CDR3 region: CASSPMREQYF. The CDR3 DNA sequence: TGTGCCAGCAGTCCCATGAGGGAGCAGTACTTC.

This clone has just a few counts. The chain employs TRBV6-1 and TRBJ2-3, with D perhaps TRBD2 (6 bases). This CDR3 spans 15 amino acids. The V gene lost 4 bases and the J gene lost 2 bases, with 13 bases spanning the gap. Germline CDR1 reads MNHNS; CDR2 reads SASEGT. The CDR3 loop reads CASSGYGSPTDTQYF. The CDR3 DNA reads as TGTGCCAGCAGTGGGTACGGGAGCCCCACAGATACGCAGTATTTT.

The DNA for the CDR3 is TGTGCCAGCAGCCCGACTAGTGTCCGCGGGGGGGCCAACGTCCTGACTTTC. It yields the protein CASSPTSVRGGANVLTF. The V gene is TRBV11-2, the J gene TRBJ2-6; tentatively, D is TRBD2 (6 bases). CDR1 and CDR2 (germline): SGHAT, FQNNGV. The CDR3 runs 17 residues. Trimming cost V 5 bases and J 4 bases, with 18 bases left between them.

V gene TRBV6-1 combines with J gene TRBJ2-7; 13 bases map to TRBD2. This CDR3 has 16 amino acids. Germline CDR1 MNHNS, CDR2 SASEGT. After removal of 4 bases from V and 4 bases from J, the junction contained 7 bases not matched to a gene. CDR3 nucleotides: TGTGCCAGCAGTGGAGGAACTAGCGGGAGGGTATACGAGCAGTACTTC. It is translated as CASSGGTSGRVYEQYF.

The chain combines TRBV29-1 with TRBJ1-2, with 10 nucleotides matching TRBD1. Germline V lookup: CDR1 SQVTM, CDR2 ANQGSEA. The CDR3 extends over 14 amino acids. V lost 5 bases, J lost 4 bases, and 7 bases stayed unmatched. The chain's CDR3 is CSVHPGQGFYGYTF. CDR3 nucleotides: TGCAGCGTTCACCCGGGACAGGGGTTCTATGGCTACACCTTC.